This TCR beta chain was retrieved from a study of beta chain features in type 1 diabetes (dated by TCRdb to 2017 to 2018). Broadly, across the study: Mean age, gender distribution, total cell number and subset yield did not differ between patients and healthy donors. The study compared the TCRB repertoires of sorted circulating CD4+ T cell subsets in recently diagnosed type 1 diabetes patients with those in matched healthy donors. Naive and central memory subsets were obtained from all 30 or so donors, but regulatory and stem cell-like memory subsets were isolated from only 8 patients and about 8 healthy donors. A total of about 99,000,000 sorted cells were examined across all samples, and RNA yield correlated strongly with the number of cells per subset. Results the study describes overall, beyond this receptor: A moderate but significant shortening of TCRB CDR3 length was observed in type 1 diabetes patients in all four CD4+ subsets. Only small numbers of individuals were included in the HLA sub-analyses, which left unresolved whether HLA type had any influence on TCRB rearrangement. Sequencing cDNA rather than genomic DNA could over-represent highly expressing activated cells, although activation and CD3 levels did not differ between groups. At VDJ recombination sites, patients with type 1 diabetes made fewer insertions and deleted more nucleotides, a pattern implying thymic rearrangement abnormalities. The naive, central memory and regulatory TCRB repertoires appeared to resemble one another more closely among patients than among healthy donors. Shorter templates might have been favored by PCR, but patient and control samples were amplified and corrected together, so both groups would have been affected equally by any skew.

This clone was recorded a few times. Its antigen is still unknown. Base qualities were left out, and no much larger clone turns up one base away. Each donor gave one peripheral blood draw, averaging about 120 mL, which was collected into heparinised tubes. Using a panel that included CD45RO, CCR7, CD25, CD127, CD95 and CD27, naive, central memory, regulatory and stem cell-like memory CD4+ T cells were sorted on a BD FACSAria II. All sorted populations exceeded 95% purity. Right away, PBMCs were isolated by Lymphoprep density gradient centrifugation and were stained directly, with no culture step. So that batch effects would be minimized, each experiment stained and sorted samples in pairs, pairing one healthy donor with one patient. V lost 6 bases and J lost 1 base; the stretch between them is 9 bases long. The CDR1 and CDR2 encoded by the germline V gene are SGHTA and FQGTGA. The CDR3 holds 14 amino acids from the cysteine to the phenylalanine. Solely the CDR3 DNA is kept, with 42 bases framed from the first base.

The High Capacity cDNA Reverse Transcription Kit was used to reverse transcribe all of the isolated RNA, meaning that expressed TCRB transcripts were what got sequenced. Naive, central memory and regulatory T cell samples underwent deep immunoSEQ sequencing, averaging about 3.57 million total reads per sample. After sorted cells were lysed in RLT buffer, RNA was extracted with DNase-treated RNeasy Micro or Mini kits, with the choice depending on cell number. To prevent cross-contamination, every cell subset was processed on its own, while patient and healthy donor samples were processed together. The immunoSEQ multiplex PCR was used to amplify TCRB sequences from cDNA, generating 87-bp fragments that spanned the CDR3 region. The amplicons were sequenced using the Illumina HiSeq platform. Regarding the original processing steps: Synthetic template baselines were used to correct PCR bias computationally, reads within Hamming distance 2 were collapsed together, and singletons that could not be merged were discarded. Reads were aligned to IMGT to assign V, D and J genes, CDR3 length, and insertions or deletions at six rearrangement sites. Within each subset, clonotype counts were normalized to sorted cell number, and only after that were true diversity and Gini coefficients computed with the tcR R package. The overlap coefficient, calculated on TCRB nucleotide sequences, was used to quantify repertoire sharing. Out-of-frame TCRB sequences from naive cells were analyzed as a proxy for the pre-selection repertoire. Entries here come from immuneACCESS through TCRdb and include only in-frame sequences with V and J called. Some clones fail to appear in such tables; in the studies checked, an unresolved V gene covers under half of the shortfall, and the cause of the remainder is unknown. Clone size and V and J calls were adopted from that table, with D and trimming inferred from the DNA. The sample table contains about 400,000 clones; only one count was recorded for 10% to 15% of them. 0.017% of the sample comes from the top ten.

The source material was naive CD4+ T cells from blood. In the paper's terms, the cell subset or site label means: true naive CD4+ T cells. This TCR came from a man younger than 35 in good health. This sequence uses TRBV7-3 and TRBJ2-2, with a tentative D gene TRBD1 over 5 matching bases. The CDR3 protein is CASRRQLNTGELFF. The sequence in DNA is TGTGCCAGCAGGCGACAGTTGAACACCGGGGAGCTGTTTTTT.